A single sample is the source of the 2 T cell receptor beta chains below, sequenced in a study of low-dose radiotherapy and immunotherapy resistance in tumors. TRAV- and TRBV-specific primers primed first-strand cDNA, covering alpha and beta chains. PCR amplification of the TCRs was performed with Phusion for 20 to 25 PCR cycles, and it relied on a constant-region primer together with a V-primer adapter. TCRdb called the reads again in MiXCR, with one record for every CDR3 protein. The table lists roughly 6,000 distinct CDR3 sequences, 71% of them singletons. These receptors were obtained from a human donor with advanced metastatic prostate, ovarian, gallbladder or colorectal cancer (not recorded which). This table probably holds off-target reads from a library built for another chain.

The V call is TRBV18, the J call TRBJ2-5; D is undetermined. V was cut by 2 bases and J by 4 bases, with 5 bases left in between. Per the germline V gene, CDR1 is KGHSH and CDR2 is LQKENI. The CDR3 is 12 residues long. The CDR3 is CASSPSRETQYF. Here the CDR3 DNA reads TGTGCCAGCTCACCATCCCGAGAGACCCAGTACTTC.

In nucleotides, the CDR3 is TGTGCCAGCAGCCCCGGGGCGGGGCAGCCCGAGCAGTACTTC. This sequence encodes CASSPGAGQPEQYF. V is TRBV12-3 or TRBV12-4 and J is TRBJ2-7, with D maybe TRBD2 (6 bases). This CDR3 has 14 residues. Trimming stripped 6 bases from V and 6 bases from J, with 18 bases between.